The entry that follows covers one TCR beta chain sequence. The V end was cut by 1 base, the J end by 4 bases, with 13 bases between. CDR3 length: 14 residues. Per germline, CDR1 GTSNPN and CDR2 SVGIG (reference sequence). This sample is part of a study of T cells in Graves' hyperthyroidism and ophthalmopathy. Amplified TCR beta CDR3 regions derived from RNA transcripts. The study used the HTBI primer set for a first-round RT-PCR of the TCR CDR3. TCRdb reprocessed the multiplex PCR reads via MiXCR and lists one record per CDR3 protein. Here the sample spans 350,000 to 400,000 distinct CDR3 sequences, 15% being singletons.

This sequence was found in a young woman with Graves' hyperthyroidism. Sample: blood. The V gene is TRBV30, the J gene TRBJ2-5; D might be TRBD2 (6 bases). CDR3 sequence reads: CAWSGTGARETQYF. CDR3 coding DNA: TGTGCCTGGAGTGGGACGGGAGCGCGAGAGACCCAGTACTTC.